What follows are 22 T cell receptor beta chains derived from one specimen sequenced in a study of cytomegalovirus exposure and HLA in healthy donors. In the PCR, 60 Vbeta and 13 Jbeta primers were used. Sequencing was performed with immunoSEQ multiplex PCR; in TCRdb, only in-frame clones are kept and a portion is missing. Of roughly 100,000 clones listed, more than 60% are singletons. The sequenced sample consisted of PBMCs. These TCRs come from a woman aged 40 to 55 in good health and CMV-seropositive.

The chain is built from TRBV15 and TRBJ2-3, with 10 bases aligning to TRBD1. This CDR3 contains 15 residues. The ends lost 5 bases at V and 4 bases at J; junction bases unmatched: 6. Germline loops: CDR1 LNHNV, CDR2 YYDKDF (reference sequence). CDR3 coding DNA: TGTGCCACCAGCGATGGACAGGGGGTTTCAGATACGCAGTATTTT. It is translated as CATSDGQGVSDTQYF. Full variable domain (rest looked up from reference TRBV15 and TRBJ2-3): DAMVIQNPRYQVTQFGKPVTLSCSQTLNHNVMYWYQQKSSQAPKLLFHYYDKDFNNEADTPDNFQSRRPNTSFCFLDIRSPGLGDTAMYLCATSDGQGVSDTQYFGPGTRLTVL.

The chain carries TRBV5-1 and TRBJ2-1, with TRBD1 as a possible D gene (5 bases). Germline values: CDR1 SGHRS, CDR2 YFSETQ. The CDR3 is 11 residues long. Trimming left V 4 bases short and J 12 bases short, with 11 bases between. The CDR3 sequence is CASSGIGVQFF. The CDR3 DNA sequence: TGCGCCAGCAGCGGGATAGGGGTGCAGTTCTTC.

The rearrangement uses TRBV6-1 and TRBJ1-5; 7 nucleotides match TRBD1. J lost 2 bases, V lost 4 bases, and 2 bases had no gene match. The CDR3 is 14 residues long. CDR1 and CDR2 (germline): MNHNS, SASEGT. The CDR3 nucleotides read TGTGCCAGCAGTGCTGGGACAGGCAATCAGCCCCAGCATTTT. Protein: CASSAGTGNQPQHF.

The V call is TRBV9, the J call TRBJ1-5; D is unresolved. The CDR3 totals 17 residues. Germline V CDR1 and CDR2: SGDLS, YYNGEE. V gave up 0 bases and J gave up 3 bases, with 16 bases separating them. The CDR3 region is CASSVGMGPNSNQPQHF. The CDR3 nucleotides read TGTGCCAGCAGCGTAGGTATGGGCCCCAACTCCAATCAGCCCCAGCATTTT.

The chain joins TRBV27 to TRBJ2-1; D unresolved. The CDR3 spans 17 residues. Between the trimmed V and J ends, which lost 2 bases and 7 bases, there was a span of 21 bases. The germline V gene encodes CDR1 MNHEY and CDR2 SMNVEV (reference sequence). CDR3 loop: CASSLLRLLEVGNEQFF. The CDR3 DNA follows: TGTGCCAGCAGTTTACTCCGACTCCTCGAGGTTGGTAATGAGCAGTTCTTC.

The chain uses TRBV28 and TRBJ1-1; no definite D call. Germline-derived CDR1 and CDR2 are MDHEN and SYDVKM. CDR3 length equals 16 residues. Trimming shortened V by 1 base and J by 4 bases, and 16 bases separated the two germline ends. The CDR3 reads CASSLYSVRRGTEAFF. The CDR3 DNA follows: TGTGCCAGCAGTTTATACAGTGTCAGACGGGGCACTGAAGCTTTCTTT.

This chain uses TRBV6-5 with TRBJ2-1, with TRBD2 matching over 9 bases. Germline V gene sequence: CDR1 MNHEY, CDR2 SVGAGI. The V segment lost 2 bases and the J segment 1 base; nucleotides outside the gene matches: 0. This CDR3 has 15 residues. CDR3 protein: CASSYLAGSYNEQFF. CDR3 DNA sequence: TGTGCCAGCAGTTACCTAGCGGGGTCCTACAATGAGCAGTTCTTC.

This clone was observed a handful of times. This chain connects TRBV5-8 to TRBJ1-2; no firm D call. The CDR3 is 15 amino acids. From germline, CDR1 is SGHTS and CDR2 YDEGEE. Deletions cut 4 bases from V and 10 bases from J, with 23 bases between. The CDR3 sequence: CASSPPWEGKRDYTF. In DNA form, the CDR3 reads TGTGCCAGCAGCCCCCCATGGGAGGGCAAGCGAGACTACACCTTC.

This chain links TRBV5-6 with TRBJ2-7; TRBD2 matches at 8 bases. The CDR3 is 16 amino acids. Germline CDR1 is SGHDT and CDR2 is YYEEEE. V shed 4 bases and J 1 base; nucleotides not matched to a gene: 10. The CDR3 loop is CASSPDPSGRSYEQYF. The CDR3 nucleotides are TGTGCCAGCAGCCCAGACCCTAGCGGGCGGTCCTACGAGCAGTACTTC.

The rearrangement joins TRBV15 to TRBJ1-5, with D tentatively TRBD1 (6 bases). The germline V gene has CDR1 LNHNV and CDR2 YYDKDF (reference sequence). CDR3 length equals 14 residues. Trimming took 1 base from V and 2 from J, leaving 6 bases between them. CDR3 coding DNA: TGTGCCACCAGCAGAGGACAGGGCAATCAGCCCCAGCATTTT. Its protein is CATSRGQGNQPQHF.

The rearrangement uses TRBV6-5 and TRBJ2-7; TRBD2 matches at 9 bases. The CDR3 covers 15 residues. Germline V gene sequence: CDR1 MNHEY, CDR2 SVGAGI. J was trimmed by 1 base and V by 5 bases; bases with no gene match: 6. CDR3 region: CASSQGLALSYEQYF. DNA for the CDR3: TGTGCCAGCAGTCAAGGACTAGCGCTTTCCTACGAGCAGTACTTC.

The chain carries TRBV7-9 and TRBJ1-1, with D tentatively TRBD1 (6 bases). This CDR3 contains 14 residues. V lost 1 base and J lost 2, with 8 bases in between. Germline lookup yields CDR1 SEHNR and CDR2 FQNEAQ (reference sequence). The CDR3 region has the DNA TGTGCCAGCAGCTTAGGCAGGGGAAACACTGAAGCTTTCTTT. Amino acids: CASSLGRGNTEAFF. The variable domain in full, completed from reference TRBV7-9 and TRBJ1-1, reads DTGVSQNPRHKITKRGQNVTFRCDPISEHNRLYWYRQTLGQGPEFLTYFQNEAQLEKSRLLSDRFSAERPKGSFSTLEIQRTEQGDSAMYLCASSLGRGNTEAFFGQGTRLTVV.

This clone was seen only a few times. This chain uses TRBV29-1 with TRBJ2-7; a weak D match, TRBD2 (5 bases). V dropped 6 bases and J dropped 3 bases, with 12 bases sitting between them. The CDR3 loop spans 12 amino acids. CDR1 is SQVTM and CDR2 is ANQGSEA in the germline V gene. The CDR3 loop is CSVSMGSYEQYF. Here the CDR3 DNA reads TGCAGCGTATCCATGGGGAGCTACGAGCAGTACTTC.

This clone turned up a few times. The CDR3, as DNA: TGTGCCAGCAGCCAAGCTCCCCAGGCGGGGCCCACAGATACGCAGTATTTT. Translated: CASSQAPQAGPTDTQYF. The rearrangement joins TRBV4-2 to TRBJ2-3, with D perhaps matching TRBD2 (6 bases). The germline gives CDR1 LGHNA, CDR2 YNFKEQ. The germline V and J ends were trimmed by 1 base and 2 bases, with 16 bases remaining between them. There are 17 residues in the CDR3.

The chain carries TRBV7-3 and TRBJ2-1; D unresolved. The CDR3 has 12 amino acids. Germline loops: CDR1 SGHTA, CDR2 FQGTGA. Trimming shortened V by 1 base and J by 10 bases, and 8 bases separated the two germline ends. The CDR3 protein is CASSLSPPEQFF. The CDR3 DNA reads TGTGCCAGCAGCTTAAGTCCCCCGGAGCAGTTCTTC.

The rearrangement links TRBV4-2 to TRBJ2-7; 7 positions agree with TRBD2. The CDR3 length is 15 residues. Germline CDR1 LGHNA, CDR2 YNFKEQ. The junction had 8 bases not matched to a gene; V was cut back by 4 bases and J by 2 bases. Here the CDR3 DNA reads TGTGCCAGCAGCCGGGGGAGCGGGATCGCCTACGAGCAGTACTTC. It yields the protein CASSRGSGIAYEQYF.

CDR3 amino acids: CASSQGQVMGSPLHF. CDR3 in DNA: TGCGCCAGCAGCCAAGGACAGGTCATGGGGTCACCCCTCCACTTT. The chain joins TRBV4-3 to TRBJ1-6, with D possibly matching TRBD1 (6 bases). Germline CDR1 reads LGHNA; CDR2 reads YSLEER. This CDR3 spans 15 amino acids. V was shortened by 1 base and J by 10 bases, with 14 bases between the two germline ends.

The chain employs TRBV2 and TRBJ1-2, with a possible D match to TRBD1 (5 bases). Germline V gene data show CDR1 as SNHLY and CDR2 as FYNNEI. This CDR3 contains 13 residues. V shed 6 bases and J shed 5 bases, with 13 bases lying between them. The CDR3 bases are TGTGCCAGCAGCCCGGGACTGAGTTATGGCTACACCTTC. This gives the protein CASSPGLSYGYTF.

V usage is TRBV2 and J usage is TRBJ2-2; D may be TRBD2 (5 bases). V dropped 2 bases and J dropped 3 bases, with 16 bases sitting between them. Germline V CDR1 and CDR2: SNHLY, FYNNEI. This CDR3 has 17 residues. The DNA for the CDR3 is TGTGCCAGCAGTGAAATCGGGGTAGCGCTAGACACCGGGGAGCTGTTTTTT. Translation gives CASSEIGVALDTGELFF.

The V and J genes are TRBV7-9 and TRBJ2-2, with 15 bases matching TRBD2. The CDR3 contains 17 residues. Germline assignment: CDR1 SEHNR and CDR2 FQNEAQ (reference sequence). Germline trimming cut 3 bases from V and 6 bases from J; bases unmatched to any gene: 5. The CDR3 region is CASSFPGTSGRSGELFF. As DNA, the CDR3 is TGTGCCAGCAGCTTCCCCGGGACTAGCGGGAGGTCCGGGGAGCTGTTTTTT. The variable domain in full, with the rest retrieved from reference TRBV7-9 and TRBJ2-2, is DTGVSQNPRHKITKRGQNVTFRCDPISEHNRLYWYRQTLGQGPEFLTYFQNEAQLEKSRLLSDRFSAERPKGSFSTLEIQRTEQGDSAMYLCASSFPGTSGRSGELFFGEGSRLTVL.

The CDR3 reads CASSWDRGPEAFF. The CDR3 region has the DNA TGTGCCAGCAGCTGGGACAGGGGACCTGAAGCTTTCTTT. This chain links TRBV7-9 with TRBJ1-1; 10 bases are shared with TRBD1. Per the germline V gene, CDR1 is SEHNR and CDR2 is FQNEAQ (reference sequence). After removal of 4 bases from V and 6 bases from J, the junction contained 2 bases not matched to a gene. CDR3 length: 13 amino acids.

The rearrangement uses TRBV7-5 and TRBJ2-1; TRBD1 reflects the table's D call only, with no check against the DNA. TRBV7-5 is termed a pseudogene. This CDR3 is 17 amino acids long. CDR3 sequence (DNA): TGTGTCAGAAGCCCTAACGCCGGGACAGGGGGCTTCAATGAGCAGTTCTTC. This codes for CVRSPNAGTGGFNEQFF.